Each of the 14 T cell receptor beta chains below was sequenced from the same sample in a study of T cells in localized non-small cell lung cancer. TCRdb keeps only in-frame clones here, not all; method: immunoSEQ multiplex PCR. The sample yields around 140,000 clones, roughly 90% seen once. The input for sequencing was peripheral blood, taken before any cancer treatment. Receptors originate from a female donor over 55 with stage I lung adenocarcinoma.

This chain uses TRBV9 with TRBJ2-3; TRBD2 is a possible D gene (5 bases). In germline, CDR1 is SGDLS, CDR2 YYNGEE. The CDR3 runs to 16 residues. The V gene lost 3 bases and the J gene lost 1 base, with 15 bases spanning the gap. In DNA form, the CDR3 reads TGTGCCAGCAGCGAAACTGGGAGTTCCCGCACAGATACGCAGTATTTT. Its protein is CASSETGSSRTDTQYF. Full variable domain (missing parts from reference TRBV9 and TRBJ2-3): DSGVTQTPKHLITATGQRVTLRCSPRSGDLSVYWYQQSLDQGLQFLIQYYNGEERAKGNILERFSAQQFPDLHSELNLSSLELGDSALYFCASSETGSSRTDTQYFGPGTRLTVL.

The CDR3 DNA is TGCAGCGTCCATACTAGCGGCAGCACAGATACGCAGTATTTT. This encodes CSVHTSGSTDTQYF. V usage is TRBV29-1 and J usage is TRBJ2-3, with 8 bases that match TRBD2. CDR3 size: 14 residues. In germline, CDR1 is SQVTM, CDR2 ANQGSEA. The ends lost 6 bases at V and 0 bases at J; junction bases unmatched: 5.

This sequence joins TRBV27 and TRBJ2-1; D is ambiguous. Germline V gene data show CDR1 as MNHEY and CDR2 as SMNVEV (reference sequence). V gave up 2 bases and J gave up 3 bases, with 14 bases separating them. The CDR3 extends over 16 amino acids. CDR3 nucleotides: TGTGCCAGCAGTTTAGGTGCTAGTTATGTCTACAATGAGCAGTTCTTC. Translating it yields CASSLGASYVYNEQFF.

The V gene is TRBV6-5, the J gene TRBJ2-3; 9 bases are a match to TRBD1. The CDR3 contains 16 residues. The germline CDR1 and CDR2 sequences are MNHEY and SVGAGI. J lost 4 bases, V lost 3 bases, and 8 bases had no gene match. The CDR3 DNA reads TGTGCCAGCAGTTATGGGACAGGGAATCGGGCAGATACGCAGTATTTT. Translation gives CASSYGTGNRADTQYF.

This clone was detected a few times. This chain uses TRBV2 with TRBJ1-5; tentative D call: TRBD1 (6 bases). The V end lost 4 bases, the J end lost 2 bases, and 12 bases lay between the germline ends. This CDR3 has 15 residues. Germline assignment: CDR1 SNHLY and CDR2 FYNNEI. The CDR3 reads CASSVNRDGNQPQHF. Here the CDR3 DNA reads TGTGCCAGCAGTGTTAACAGGGATGGCAATCAGCCCCAGCATTTT.

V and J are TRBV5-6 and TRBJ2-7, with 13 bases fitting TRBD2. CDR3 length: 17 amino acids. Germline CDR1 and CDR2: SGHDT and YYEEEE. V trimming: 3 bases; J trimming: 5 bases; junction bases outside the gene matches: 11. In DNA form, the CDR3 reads TGTGCCAGCAGCTCCACACCCGGACTAGCGGGAGAACACGAGCAGTACTTC. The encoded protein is CASSSTPGLAGEHEQYF.

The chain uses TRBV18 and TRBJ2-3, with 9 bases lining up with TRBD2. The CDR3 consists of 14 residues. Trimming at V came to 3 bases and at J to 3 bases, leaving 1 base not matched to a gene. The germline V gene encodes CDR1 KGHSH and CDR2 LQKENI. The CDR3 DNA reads TGTGCCAGCTCACCGGGACTAGCAACAGATACGCAGTATTTT. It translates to CASSPGLATDTQYF.

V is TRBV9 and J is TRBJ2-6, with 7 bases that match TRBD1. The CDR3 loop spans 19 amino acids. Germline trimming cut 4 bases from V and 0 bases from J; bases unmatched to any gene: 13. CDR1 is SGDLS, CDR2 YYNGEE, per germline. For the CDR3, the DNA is TGTGCCAGCAGCTTCAGGACAGGACGGTCCTACTCTGGGGCCAACGTCCTGACTTTC. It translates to CASSFRTGRSYSGANVLTF.

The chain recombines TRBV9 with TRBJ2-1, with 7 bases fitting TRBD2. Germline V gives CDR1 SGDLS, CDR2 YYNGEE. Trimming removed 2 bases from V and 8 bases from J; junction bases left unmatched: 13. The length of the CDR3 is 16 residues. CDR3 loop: CASSVSATSRSDEQFF. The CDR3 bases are TGTGCCAGCAGCGTTAGCGCGACTAGCCGATCGGATGAGCAGTTCTTC. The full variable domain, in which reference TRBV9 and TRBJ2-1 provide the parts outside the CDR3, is DSGVTQTPKHLITATGQRVTLRCSPRSGDLSVYWYQQSLDQGLQFLIQYYNGEERAKGNILERFSAQQFPDLHSELNLSSLELGDSALYFCASSVSATSRSDEQFFGPGTRLTVL.

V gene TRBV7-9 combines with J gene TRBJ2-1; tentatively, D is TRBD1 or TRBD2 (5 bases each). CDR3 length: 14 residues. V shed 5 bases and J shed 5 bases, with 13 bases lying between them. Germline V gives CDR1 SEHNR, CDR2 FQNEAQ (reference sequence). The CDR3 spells CASSQTGADNEQFF. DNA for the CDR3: TGTGCCAGCAGCCAGACCGGGGCTGACAATGAGCAGTTCTTC.

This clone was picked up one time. CDR3 sequence: CASSTGGRQVLTQYF. For the CDR3, the DNA is TGTGCCAGCAGTACTGGGGGGAGACAGGTCCTGACCCAGTACTTC. The chain joins TRBV6-5 to TRBJ2-5; possibly TRBD1 or TRBD2 for D (6 bases each). The germline V gene encodes CDR1 MNHEY and CDR2 SVGAGI. The CDR3 runs to 15 residues. Trimming stripped 5 bases from V and 7 bases from J, with 20 bases between.

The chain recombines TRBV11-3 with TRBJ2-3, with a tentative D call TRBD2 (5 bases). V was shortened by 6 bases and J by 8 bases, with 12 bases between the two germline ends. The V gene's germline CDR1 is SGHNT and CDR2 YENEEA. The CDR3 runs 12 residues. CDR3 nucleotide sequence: TGTGCCAGCAGTCTAACTAGAGCTACGCAGTATTTT. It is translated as CASSLTRATQYF.

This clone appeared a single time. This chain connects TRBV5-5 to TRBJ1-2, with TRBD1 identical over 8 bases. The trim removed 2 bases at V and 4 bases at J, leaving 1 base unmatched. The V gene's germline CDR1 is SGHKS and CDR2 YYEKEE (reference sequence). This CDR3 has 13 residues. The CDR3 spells CASSLQGGYGYTF. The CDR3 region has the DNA TGTGCCAGCAGCTTACAGGGGGGCTATGGCTACACCTTC.

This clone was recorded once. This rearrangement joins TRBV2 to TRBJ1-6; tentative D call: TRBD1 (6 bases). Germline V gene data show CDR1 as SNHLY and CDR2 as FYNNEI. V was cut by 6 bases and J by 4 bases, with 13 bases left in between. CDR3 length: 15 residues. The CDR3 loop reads CASRPGQNYNSPLHF. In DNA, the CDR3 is TGTGCCAGCAGACCAGGACAGAATTATAATTCACCCCTCCACTTT.